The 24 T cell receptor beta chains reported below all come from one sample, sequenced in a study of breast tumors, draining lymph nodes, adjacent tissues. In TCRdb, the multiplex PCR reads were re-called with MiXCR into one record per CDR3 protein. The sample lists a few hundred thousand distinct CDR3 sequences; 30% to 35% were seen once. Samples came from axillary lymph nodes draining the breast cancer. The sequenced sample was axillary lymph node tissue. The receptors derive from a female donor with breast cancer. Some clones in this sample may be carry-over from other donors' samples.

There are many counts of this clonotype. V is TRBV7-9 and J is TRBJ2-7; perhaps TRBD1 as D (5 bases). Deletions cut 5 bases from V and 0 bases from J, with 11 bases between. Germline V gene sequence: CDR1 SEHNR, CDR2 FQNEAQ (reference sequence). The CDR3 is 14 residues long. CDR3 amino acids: CASSPRVYSYEQYF. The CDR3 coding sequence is TGTGCCAGCAGCCCCAGGGTCTACTCCTACGAGCAGTACTTC.

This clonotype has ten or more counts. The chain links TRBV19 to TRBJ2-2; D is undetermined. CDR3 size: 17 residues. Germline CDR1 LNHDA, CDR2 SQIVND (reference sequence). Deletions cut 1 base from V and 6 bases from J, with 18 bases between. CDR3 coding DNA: TGTGCCAGTAGTATAGTATCGAGCAGGCCCGGCGCCGGGGAGCTGTTTTTT. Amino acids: CASSIVSSRPGAGELFF.

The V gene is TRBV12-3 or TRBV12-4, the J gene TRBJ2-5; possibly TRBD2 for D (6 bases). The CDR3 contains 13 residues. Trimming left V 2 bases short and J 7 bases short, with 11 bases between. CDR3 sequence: CASSLSLGGTQYF. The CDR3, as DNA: TGTGCCAGCAGTTTATCTTTGGGGGGGACCCAGTACTTC.

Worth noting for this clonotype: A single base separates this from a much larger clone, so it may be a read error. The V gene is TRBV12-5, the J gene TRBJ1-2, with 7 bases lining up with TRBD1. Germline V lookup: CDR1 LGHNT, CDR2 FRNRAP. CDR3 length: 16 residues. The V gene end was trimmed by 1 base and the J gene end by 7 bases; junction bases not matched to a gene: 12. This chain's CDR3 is CASGLARDSRMIGYTF. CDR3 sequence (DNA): TGTGCTAGTGGTTTGGCTCGGGACAGTAGGATGATTGGCTACACCTTC.

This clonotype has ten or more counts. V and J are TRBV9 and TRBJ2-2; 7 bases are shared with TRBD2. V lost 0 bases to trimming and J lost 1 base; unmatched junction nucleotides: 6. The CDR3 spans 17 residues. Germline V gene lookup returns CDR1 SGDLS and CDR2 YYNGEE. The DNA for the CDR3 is TGTGCCAGCAGCGTAGCTGGGGGGGGATTGAACACCGGGGAGCTGTTTTTT. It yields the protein CASSVAGGGLNTGELFF.

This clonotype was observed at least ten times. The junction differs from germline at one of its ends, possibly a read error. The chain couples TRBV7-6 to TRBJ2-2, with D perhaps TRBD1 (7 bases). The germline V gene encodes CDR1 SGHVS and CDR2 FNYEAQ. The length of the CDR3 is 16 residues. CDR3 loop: CASSLEGGQNAGELFF. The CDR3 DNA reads TGTGCCAGCAGCTTAGAGGGGGGACAGAACGCCGGGGAGCTGTTTTTT.

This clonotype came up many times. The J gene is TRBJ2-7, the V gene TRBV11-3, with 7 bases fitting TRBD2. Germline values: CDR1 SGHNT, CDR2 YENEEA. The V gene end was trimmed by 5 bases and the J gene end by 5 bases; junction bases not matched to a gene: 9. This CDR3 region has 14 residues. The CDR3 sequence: CASSPTGGGNEQYF. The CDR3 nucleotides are TGTGCCAGCAGCCCGACGGGGGGAGGCAACGAGCAGTACTTC.

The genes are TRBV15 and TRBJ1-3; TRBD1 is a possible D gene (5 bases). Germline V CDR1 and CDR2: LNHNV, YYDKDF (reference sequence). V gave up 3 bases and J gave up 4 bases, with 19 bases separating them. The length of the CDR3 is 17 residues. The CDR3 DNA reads TGTGCCACCAGCAGCTTATGGGCAGGGATCTCCGGAAACACCATATATTTT. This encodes CATSSLWAGISGNTIYF.

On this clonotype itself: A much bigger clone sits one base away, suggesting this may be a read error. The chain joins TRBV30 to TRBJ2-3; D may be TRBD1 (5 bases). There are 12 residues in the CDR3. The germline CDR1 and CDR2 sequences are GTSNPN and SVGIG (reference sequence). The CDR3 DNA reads TGTGTCTGGATTTTGGGGCCAGATACGCAGTATTTT. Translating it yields CVWILGPDTQYF.

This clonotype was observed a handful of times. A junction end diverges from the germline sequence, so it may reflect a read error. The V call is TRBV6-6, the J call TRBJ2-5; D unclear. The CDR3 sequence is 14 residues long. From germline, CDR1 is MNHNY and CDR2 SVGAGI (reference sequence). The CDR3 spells CASSHSPVSETQYF. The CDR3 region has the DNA TGTGCCAGCAGTCACTCTCCTGTGTCAGAGACCCAGTACTTC.

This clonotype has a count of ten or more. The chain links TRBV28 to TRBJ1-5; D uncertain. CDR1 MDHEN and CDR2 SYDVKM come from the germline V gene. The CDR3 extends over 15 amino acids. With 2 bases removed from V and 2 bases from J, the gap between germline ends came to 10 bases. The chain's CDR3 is CASSLGGKGNQPQHF. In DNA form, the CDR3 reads TGTGCCAGCAGTTTAGGAGGGAAGGGCAATCAGCCCCAGCATTTT.

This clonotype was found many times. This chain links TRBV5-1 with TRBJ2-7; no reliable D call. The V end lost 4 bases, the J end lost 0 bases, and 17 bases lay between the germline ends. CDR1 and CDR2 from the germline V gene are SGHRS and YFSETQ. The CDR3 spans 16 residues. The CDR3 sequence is CASSSSYPTYSYEQYF. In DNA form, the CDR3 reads TGCGCCAGCAGCAGCTCCTATCCCACTTACTCCTACGAGCAGTACTTC.

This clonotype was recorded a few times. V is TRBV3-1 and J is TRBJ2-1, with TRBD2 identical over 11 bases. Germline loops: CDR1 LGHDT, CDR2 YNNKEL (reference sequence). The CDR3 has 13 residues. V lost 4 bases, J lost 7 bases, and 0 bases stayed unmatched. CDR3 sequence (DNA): TGTGCCAGCAGCCCTAGCGGGGGGAATGAGCAGTTCTTC. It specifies CASSPSGGNEQFF.

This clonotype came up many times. CDR3 sequence (DNA): TGCAGTGCTAGAGATCAAAGACGGTTTTACAATGAGCAGTTCTTC. Encoded protein: CSARDQRRFYNEQFF. The gene calls are TRBV20-1 and TRBJ2-1; D is unclear. The CDR3 has 15 residues. Per the germline V gene, CDR1 is DFQATT and CDR2 is SNEGSKA (reference sequence). Deletions cut 0 bases from V and 4 bases from J, with 13 bases between.

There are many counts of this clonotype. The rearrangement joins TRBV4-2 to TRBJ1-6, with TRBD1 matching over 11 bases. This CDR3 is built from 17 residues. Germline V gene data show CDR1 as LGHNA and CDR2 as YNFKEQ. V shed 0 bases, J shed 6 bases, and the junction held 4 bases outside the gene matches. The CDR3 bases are TGTGCCAGCAGCCAAGAGGACAGGGGGCTGGCTAATTCACCCCTCCACTTT. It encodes CASSQEDRGLANSPLHF.

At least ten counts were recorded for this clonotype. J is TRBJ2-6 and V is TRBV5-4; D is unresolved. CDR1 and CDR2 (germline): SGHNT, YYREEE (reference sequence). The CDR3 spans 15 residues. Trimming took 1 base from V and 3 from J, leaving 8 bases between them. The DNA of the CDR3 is TGTGCCAGCAGCTTGTACTCGGGTGGGGCCAACGTCCTGACTTTC. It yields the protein CASSLYSGGANVLTF.

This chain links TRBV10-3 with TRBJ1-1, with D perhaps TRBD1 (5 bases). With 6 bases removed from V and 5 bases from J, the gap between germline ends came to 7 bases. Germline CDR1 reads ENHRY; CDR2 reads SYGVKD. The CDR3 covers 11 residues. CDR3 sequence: CAIRGTTEAFF. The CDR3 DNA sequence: TGTGCCATCAGGGGGACTACTGAAGCTTTCTTT.

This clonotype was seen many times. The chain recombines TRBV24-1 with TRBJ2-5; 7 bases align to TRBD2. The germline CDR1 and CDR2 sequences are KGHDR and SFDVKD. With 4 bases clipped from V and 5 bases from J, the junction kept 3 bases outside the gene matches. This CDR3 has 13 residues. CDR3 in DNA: TGTGCCACCAGTGAATCCGGGAGGGAGACCCAGTACTTC. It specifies CATSESGRETQYF.

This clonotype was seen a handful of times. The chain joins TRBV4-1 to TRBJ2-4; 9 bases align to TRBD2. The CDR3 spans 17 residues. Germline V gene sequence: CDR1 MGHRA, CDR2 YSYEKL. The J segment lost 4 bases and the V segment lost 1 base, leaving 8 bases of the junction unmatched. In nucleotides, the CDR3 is TGCGCCAGCAGCCAAGTGATAGCGGGAGAGGCTAAAAACATTCAGTACTTC. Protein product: CASSQVIAGEAKNIQYF.

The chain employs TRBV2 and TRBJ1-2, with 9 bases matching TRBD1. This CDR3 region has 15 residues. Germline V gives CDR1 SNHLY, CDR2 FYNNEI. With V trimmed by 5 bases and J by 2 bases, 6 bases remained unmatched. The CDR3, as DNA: TGTGCCAGCAGTACACCTACAGGGGGCAACTATGGCTACACCTTC. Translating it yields CASSTPTGGNYGYTF.

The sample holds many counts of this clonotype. CDR3 bases: TGTGCCAGCAGACCGACAGGGACCGGGGAGCTGTTTTTT. Its translation is CASRPTGTGELFF. The chain employs TRBV7-3 and TRBJ2-2; 7 nucleotides align to TRBD1. Germline CDR1 and CDR2: SGHTA and FQGTGA. Unmatched junction bases numbered 3, after V lost 6 bases and J lost 5 bases. CDR3 length equals 13 residues.

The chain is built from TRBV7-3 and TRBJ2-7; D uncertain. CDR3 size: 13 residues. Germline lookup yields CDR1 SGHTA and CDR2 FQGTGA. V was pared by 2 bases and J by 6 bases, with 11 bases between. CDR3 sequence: CASSLDVVSEQYF. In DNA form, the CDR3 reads TGTGCCAGCAGCTTAGACGTAGTCTCCGAGCAGTACTTC.

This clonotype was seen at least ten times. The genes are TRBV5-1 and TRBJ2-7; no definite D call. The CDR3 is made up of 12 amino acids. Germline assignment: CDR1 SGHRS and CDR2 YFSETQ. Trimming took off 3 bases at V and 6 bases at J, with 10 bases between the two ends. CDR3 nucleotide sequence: TGCGCCAGCAGCTCGAAGACTCGCGAGCAGTACTTC. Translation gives CASSSKTREQYF.

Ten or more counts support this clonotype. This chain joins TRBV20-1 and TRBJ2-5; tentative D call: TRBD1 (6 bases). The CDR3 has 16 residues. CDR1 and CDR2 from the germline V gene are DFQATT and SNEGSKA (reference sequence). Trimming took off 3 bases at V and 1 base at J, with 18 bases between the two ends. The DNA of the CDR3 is TGCAGTGCTAGGAAAGTAGGACAGCCCCGCCAAGAGACCCAGTACTTC. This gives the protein CSARKVGQPRQETQYF.